This passage covers 24 T cell receptor beta chains from one sample sequenced in a study of blood T cell repertoires in COVID-19. TCRdb keeps only in-frame clones here, not all; method: immunoSEQ multiplex PCR. Here the sample spans 150,000 to 200,000 clones, approximately 90% being singletons. Sequences were obtained from peripheral blood. Every receptor here comes from a man aged 45-65 years with acute or convalescent COVID-19.

This chain uses TRBV7-9 with TRBJ1-5; TRBD1 might be the D (5 bases). The CDR3 runs 16 residues. CDR1 and CDR2 (germline): SEHNR, FQNEAQ (reference sequence). The ends were cut back, 5 bases at V and 6 bases at J, with 20 bases in the middle. DNA for the CDR3: TGTGCCAGCAGCCTCATCAGGCAGGGTGAGATTCAGCCCCAGCATTTT. Amino acids: CASSLIRQGEIQPQHF.

The V and J genes are TRBV7-2 and TRBJ2-3; D is perhaps TRBD2 (7 bases). The CDR3 consists of 19 residues. V was pared by 1 base and J by 2 bases, with 22 bases between. Germline V CDR1 and CDR2: SGHTA, FQGNSA. The CDR3 loop reads CASSLEGGAGWLHTDTQYF. DNA of the CDR3: TGTGCCAGCAGCTTAGAGGGGGGAGCGGGGTGGCTTCACACAGATACGCAGTATTTT.

The chain recombines TRBV6-5 with TRBJ2-1; tentative D call: TRBD1 (6 bases). Germline V gives CDR1 MNHEY, CDR2 SVGAGI. Trimming pared 6 bases from V and 5 bases from J, leaving 8 bases between. This CDR3 comprises 12 residues. The CDR3 DNA reads as TGTGCCAGCAGGGACAGAGACAATGAGCAGTTCTTC. This sequence encodes CASRDRDNEQFF.

The chain combines TRBV27 with TRBJ1-6; D call uncertain. V was trimmed by 8 bases and J by 5 bases, leaving 16 bases between them. The CDR3 contains 15 residues. Germline loops: CDR1 MNHEY, CDR2 SMNVEV (reference sequence). The CDR3 reads CASQRHPLDNSPLHF. The DNA for the CDR3 is TGTGCCAGCCAAAGACACCCACTGGATAATTCACCCCTCCACTTT.

This sequence joins TRBV19 and TRBJ1-1; D might be TRBD1 (5 bases). Trimming pared 5 bases from V and 0 bases from J, leaving 10 bases between. This CDR3 is built from 14 residues. CDR1 is LNHDA and CDR2 is SQIVND in the germline V gene (reference sequence). As DNA, the CDR3 is TGTGCCAGTAGTTTCGGGACTGTGAACACTGAAGCTTTCTTT. The encoded protein is CASSFGTVNTEAFF.

CDR3 DNA sequence: TGTGCCAGCAGCTCGGACAGGGGGGATGAAAAACTGTTTTTT. It is translated as CASSSDRGDEKLFF. V gene TRBV7-9 combines with J gene TRBJ1-4; 10 bases agree with TRBD1. Trimming removed 4 bases from V and 6 bases from J; junction bases left unmatched: 2. Germline-derived CDR1 and CDR2 are SEHNR and FQNEAQ (reference sequence). The CDR3 extends over 14 amino acids.

CDR3 nucleotides: TGCGCCAGCACCTCCCCGAGTCACGAGCAGTACTTC. Its protein is CASTSPSHEQYF. The genes are TRBV5-1 and TRBJ2-7; no definite D call. The CDR3 has 12 amino acids. Germline V gene sequence: CDR1 SGHRS, CDR2 YFSETQ. V was shortened by 6 bases and J by 5 bases, with 12 bases between the two germline ends.

This clone was counted between two and nine times. The V call is TRBV7-9, the J call TRBJ1-6, with a possible D match to TRBD1 (6 bases). V was clipped by 5 bases and J by 3 bases, with 14 bases between them. Germline V gene data show CDR1 as SEHNR and CDR2 as FQNEAQ (reference sequence). The CDR3 loop spans 16 amino acids. CDR3 in DNA: TGTGCCAGCAGCGAGAGGGGGGGCCTCTATAATTCACCCCTCCACTTT. Its translation: CASSERGGLYNSPLHF.

The sample holds a few counts of this clone. V usage is TRBV19 and J usage is TRBJ2-1; 14 bases align to TRBD2. Germline values: CDR1 LNHDA, CDR2 SQIVND (reference sequence). The CDR3 is 19 amino acids. V dropped 5 bases and J dropped 8; count of bases not matched to a gene: 17. The chain's CDR3 is CASSAGLAGVPGSVDEQFF. The CDR3 DNA follows: TGTGCCAGTAGTGCGGGACTAGCGGGAGTCCCGGGGTCTGTAGATGAGCAGTTCTTC.

The rearrangement uses TRBV29-1 and TRBJ2-7; 7 positions agree with TRBD2. The CDR3 has 12 amino acids. Germline V gene data show CDR1 as SQVTM and CDR2 as ANQGSEA. Trimming cost V 4 bases and J 2 bases; bases outside gene matches: 2. The chain's CDR3 is CSVAGGTYEQYF. CDR3 coding DNA: TGCAGCGTTGCGGGGGGAACCTACGAGCAGTACTTC.

The chain has TRBV7-3 and TRBJ2-3; D possibly corresponds to TRBD1 (6 bases). The CDR3 is 15 amino acids. Trimming stripped 5 bases from V and 3 bases from J, with 15 bases between. Germline loops: CDR1 SGHTA, CDR2 FQGTGA. The CDR3 DNA is TGTGCCAGCAGCCAGTACCCAGGGGATACAGATACGCAGTATTTT. This codes for CASSQYPGDTDTQYF.

The V gene is TRBV28, the J gene TRBJ2-5, with D possibly being TRBD2 (7 bases). Germline V gives CDR1 MDHEN, CDR2 SYDVKM. V gave up 4 bases and J gave up 7 bases, with 16 bases separating them. This CDR3 has 14 amino acids. CDR3 in amino acids: CASSSNRGGSTQYF. CDR3 sequence (DNA): TGTGCCAGCAGTTCTAATAGGGGGGGGTCGACCCAGTACTTC.

V and J are TRBV6-2 or TRBV6-3 and TRBJ2-7; 10 nucleotides align to TRBD2. The CDR3 totals 15 residues. V was clipped by 2 bases and J by 6 bases; unmatched bases: 7. In germline, CDR1 is MNHEY, CDR2 SVGEGT. The chain's CDR3 is CASSYGAGGRSEQYV. In DNA form, the CDR3 reads TGTGCCAGCAGTTACGGAGCGGGGGGGCGTTCCGAGCAGTACGTC.

The chain is built from TRBV2 and TRBJ1-5; a possible D gene is TRBD1 (6 bases). The CDR3 is made up of 15 amino acids. Germline V gives CDR1 SNHLY, CDR2 FYNNEI. V gave up 6 bases and J gave up 5 bases, with 17 bases separating them. Written as DNA, the CDR3 is TGTGCCAGCAGAGAGATTGGACAGCAATATCAGCCCCAGCATTTT. It translates to CASREIGQQYQPQHF.

The chain combines TRBV6-1 with TRBJ1-6; TRBD1 is a possible D gene (6 bases). From germline, CDR1 is MNHNS and CDR2 SASEGT. V lost 4 bases, J lost 9 bases, and 19 bases lay in between. The CDR3 loop spans 16 amino acids. This CDR3 reads CASSGDPAWGRSPLHF. Written as DNA, the CDR3 is TGTGCCAGCAGTGGAGATCCTGCCTGGGGGCGTTCACCCCTCCACTTT.

This sequence joins TRBV5-4 and TRBJ2-4, with unresolved D. V lost 4 bases and J 3 bases, leaving 17 bases between the germline ends. CDR1 and CDR2 from the germline V gene are SGHNT and YYREEE (reference sequence). This CDR3 spans 16 amino acids. The CDR3 nucleotides are TGTGCCAGCAGCACAGACACCTTATACATCAAAAACATTCAGTACTTC. It encodes CASSTDTLYIKNIQYF.

This clone was observed a handful of times. This sample includes further DNA sequences coding for the same CDR3. This chain connects TRBV11-1 to TRBJ2-1; D gene unclear. The V end lost 3 bases, the J end lost 5 bases, and 5 bases lay between the germline ends. This CDR3 has 12 residues. Germline V gene data show CDR1 as SGHAT and CDR2 as FQDESV (reference sequence). The CDR3 loop is CASSFRDNEQFF. The CDR3, as DNA: TGTGCCAGCAGCTTCCGGGACAATGAGCAGTTCTTC. Together with reference TRBV11-1 and TRBJ2-1, the CDR3 gives the full variable domain: EAEVAQSPRYKITEKSQAVAFWCDPISGHATLYWYRQILGQGPELLVQFQDESVVDDSQLPKDRFSAERLKGVDSTLKIQPAELGDSAMYLCASSFRDNEQFFGPGTRLTVL.

The chain is built from TRBV2 and TRBJ1-2, with D unresolved. Trimming left V 4 bases short and J 7 bases short, with 7 bases between. This CDR3 has 11 amino acids. Germline V lookup: CDR1 SNHLY, CDR2 FYNNEI. CDR3: CASSGPVGYTF. DNA of the CDR3: TGTGCCAGCAGTGGGCCTGTTGGCTACACCTTC. The full variable domain, its missing parts supplied by reference TRBV2 and TRBJ1-2, is EPEVTQTPSHQVTQMGQEVILRCVPISNHLYFYWYRQILGQKVEFLVSFYNNEISEKSEIFDDQFSVERPDGSNFTLKIRSTKLEDSAMYFCASSGPVGYTFGSGTRLTVV.

This chain links TRBV3-1 (or the pseudogene TRBV3-2) with TRBJ2-5; D may be TRBD2 (6 bases). V was clipped by 0 bases and J by 5 bases, with 25 bases between them. This CDR3 spans 19 amino acids. Germline V gene sequence: CDR1 LGHDT, CDR2 YNNKEL (reference sequence). Here the CDR3 DNA reads TGTGCCAGCAGCCAAGATTTCTGGGGGGACTTACCCGGAGGGGAGACCCAGTACTTC. This gives the protein CASSQDFWGDLPGGETQYF.

The gene calls are TRBV15 and TRBJ2-2, with TRBD2 matching 13 bases. V dropped 1 base and J dropped 8; count of bases not matched to a gene: 10. The CDR3 consists of 18 residues. Germline lookup yields CDR1 LNHNV and CDR2 YYDKDF (reference sequence). CDR3 residues: CATSRAPRTSGGRGELFF. The CDR3 coding sequence is TGTGCCACCAGCAGAGCCCCCCGGACTAGCGGGGGACGGGGGGAGCTGTTTTTT.

Of note for this clone: One end of the junction does not line up with germline, which may come from a read error. This chain links TRBV20-1 with TRBJ2-5; 9 bases are a match to TRBD2. CDR3 length: 8 amino acids. CDR1 DFQATT and CDR2 SNEGSKA come from the germline V gene (reference sequence). CDR3 loop: CRQGLANF. The CDR3 DNA sequence: TGCAGGCAGGGACTAGCCAACTTC.

This CDR3 is CASSLDVTGGPSYEQYF. The CDR3 DNA sequence: TGTGCCAGCAGCTTAGACGTCACAGGGGGCCCGTCCTACGAGCAGTACTTC. The rearrangement uses TRBV7-9 and TRBJ2-7, with 9 bases that match TRBD1. V lost 1 base, J lost 1 base, and 8 bases stayed unmatched. From germline, CDR1 is SEHNR and CDR2 FQNEAQ (reference sequence). This CDR3 comprises 17 residues.

This clone was seen more than once but under ten times. V usage is TRBV19 and J usage is TRBJ2-5; perhaps TRBD2 as D (5 bases). V lost 10 bases, J lost 3 bases, and 18 bases lay in between. Germline V lookup: CDR1 LNHDA, CDR2 SQIVND (reference sequence). This CDR3 region has 14 residues. The CDR3 nucleotides are TGTGCCACCCGACAAGTAGGAGGTGAAGAGACCCAGTACTTC. Translating it yields CATRQVGGEETQYF.

This clone was seen a single time. V is TRBV6-4 and J is TRBJ2-2; TRBD1 matches 9 bases. Germline V gene data show CDR1 as MRHNA and CDR2 as SNTAGT. J lost 6 bases, V lost 8 bases, and 16 bases had no gene match. The CDR3 has 17 amino acids. CDR3 sequence reads: CASSLTGGSVSPGELFF. The CDR3 DNA reads as TGTGCCAGCTCCCTGACAGGGGGATCTGTCAGCCCCGGGGAGCTGTTTTTT.